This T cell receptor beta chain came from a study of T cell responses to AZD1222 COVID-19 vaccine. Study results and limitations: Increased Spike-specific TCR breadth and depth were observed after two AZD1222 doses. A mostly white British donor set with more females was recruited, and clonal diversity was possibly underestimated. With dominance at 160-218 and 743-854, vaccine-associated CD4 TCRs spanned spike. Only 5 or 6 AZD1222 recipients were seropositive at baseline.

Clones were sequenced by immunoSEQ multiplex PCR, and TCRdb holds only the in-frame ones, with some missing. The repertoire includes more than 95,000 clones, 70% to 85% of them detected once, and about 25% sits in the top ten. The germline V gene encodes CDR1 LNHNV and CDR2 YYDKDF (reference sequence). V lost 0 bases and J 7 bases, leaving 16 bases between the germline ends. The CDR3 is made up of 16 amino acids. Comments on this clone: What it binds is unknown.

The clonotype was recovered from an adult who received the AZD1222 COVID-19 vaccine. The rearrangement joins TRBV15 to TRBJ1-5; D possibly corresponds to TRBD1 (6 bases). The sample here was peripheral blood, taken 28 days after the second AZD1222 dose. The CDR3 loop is CATSRDRGRGRQPQHF. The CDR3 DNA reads TGTGCCACCAGCAGAGATCGAGGCAGGGGTAGGCAGCCCCAGCATTTT.